The next 8 T cell receptor beta chains were all read from a single sample in a study of blood T cell repertoires in COVID-19. Some clones are missing from TCRdb's copy, which holds only in-frame ones; the method was immunoSEQ multiplex PCR. The table has approximately 90,000 clones, about nine tenths seen once; the top ten hold about 0.51%. The sample comprised peripheral blood. The source of these receptors is a man between 60 and 75 years old with acute or convalescent COVID-19.

This chain joins TRBV6-1 and TRBJ1-1; D uncertain. V was cut by 1 base and J by 6 bases, with 15 bases left in between. CDR1 is MNHNS and CDR2 is SASEGT in the germline V gene. This CDR3 has 15 amino acids. This chain's CDR3 is CASSEDLGGFAEAFF. The CDR3 DNA is TGTGCCAGCAGTGAAGATTTGGGAGGATTCGCTGAAGCTTTCTTT.

This chain uses TRBV5-6 with TRBJ1-1; the match to TRBD1 covers 7 bases. J was trimmed by 1 base and V by 0 bases; bases with no gene match: 3. Germline-derived CDR1 and CDR2 are SGHDT and YYEEEE. This CDR3 spans 15 amino acids. The CDR3 is CASSLVRGRNTEAFF. In DNA, the CDR3 is TGTGCCAGCAGCTTGGTCAGGGGGAGGAACACTGAAGCTTTCTTT.

The J gene is TRBJ2-1, the V gene TRBV21-1; the table's D gene call, TRBD1, was not cross checked with the DNA. TRBV21-1 is described as a pseudogene. The CDR3 extends over 15 amino acids. The CDR3 coding sequence is TGTGCCAGCCCTGGGGGACAGAGCTCCTACAATGAGCAGTTCTTC. Its protein is CASPGGQSSYNEQFF.

The CDR3 loop reads CASSPPSGGSYEQYF. In DNA, the CDR3 is TGTGCCAGCTCACCCCCCTCCGGCGGGAGCTACGAGCAGTACTTC. This rearrangement joins TRBV18 to TRBJ2-7; 7 nucleotides line up with TRBD2. The ends lost 3 bases at V and 3 bases at J; junction bases unmatched: 8. CDR1 and CDR2 from the germline V gene are KGHSH and LQKENI. The CDR3 runs to 15 residues.

The gene calls are TRBV3-1 (or the pseudogene TRBV3-2) and TRBJ2-5, with D possibly TRBD1 on 6 matching bases. Trimming took 3 bases from V and 4 from J, leaving 12 bases between them. There are 14 residues in the CDR3. Germline V CDR1 and CDR2: LGHDT, YNNKEL (reference sequence). The CDR3 bases are TGTGCCAGCAGCCAGGTCCCCAGGGGAGAGACCCAGTACTTC. It translates to CASSQVPRGETQYF.

This chain uses TRBV7-9 with TRBJ2-1; TRBD2 matches 8 bases. CDR3 length: 14 amino acids. The ends lost 3 bases at V and 7 bases at J; junction bases unmatched: 5. The germline gives CDR1 SEHNR, CDR2 FQNEAQ (reference sequence). CDR3 in amino acids: CASSFGLASNEQFF. CDR3 in DNA: TGTGCCAGCAGCTTTGGACTAGCTAGTAATGAGCAGTTCTTC.

The chain recombines TRBV12-3 or TRBV12-4 with TRBJ2-1, with 7 bases matching TRBD1. The CDR3 runs 11 residues. V was pared by 5 bases and J by 16 bases, with 8 bases of the junction left unmatched. The CDR3 DNA sequence: TGTGCCAGCAGTCCCCGACAGGGTATATTCTTC. This gives the protein CASSPRQGIFF.

This chain uses TRBV5-1 with TRBJ2-5; 12 positions match TRBD2. This CDR3 is built from 17 residues. Germline CDR1 SGHRS, CDR2 YFSETQ. V gave up 0 bases and J gave up 1 base; unmatched junction bases: 4. The CDR3, as DNA: TGCGCCAGCAGCTTGGGACTAGCGGGGGCTCCCCAAGAGACCCAGTACTTC. It codes for CASSLGLAGAPQETQYF.